Ten or more counts support the clone carrying this TCR beta chain. Construction of the TCR beta libraries employed iRepertoire HTBI primers in conjunction with Arm-PCR of CDR3 regions. From the multiplex PCR reads, TCRdb called clonotypes with MiXCR, one entry per CDR3 protein. This table has 440,000 or so distinct CDR3 sequences, roughly 15% appearing once. The V gene's germline CDR1 is LGHDT and CDR2 YNNKEL (reference sequence). The CDR3 runs 17 residues. J was trimmed by 5 bases and V by 6 bases; bases with no gene match: 10. This sample's time point: newly diagnosed GD, antithyroid drugs for less than 3 months. The authors made the TCR library using RNA they extracted from PBMCs. American Thyroid Association guidelines served as the basis for diagnosing Graves' disease. This specimen belongs to a study of regulatory T cells in long-lasting Graves disease. These sequences were also reported in another study, on T cells in Graves' hyperthyroidism and ophthalmopathy.

The receptor's source is a woman under 40 with Graves disease. Material: peripheral blood mononuclear cells (PBMCs), obtained at new diagnosis, from a patient treated with antithyroid drugs. The gene calls are TRBV3-1 and TRBJ2-1, with 13 bases lining up with TRBD2. CDR3 protein: CASRPTAGTSGDNEQFF. The CDR3 coding sequence is TGTGCCAGCAGACCCACGGCTGGGACTAGCGGGGACAATGAGCAGTTCTTC.